This T cell receptor beta chain derives from a study of T cell repertoires in cytomegalovirus infection. Whole-study results and caveats: The ex vivo response was dominated by HLA-C-restricted CMV-specific TCR beta clonotypes.

This clonotype has a handful of counts. What it binds is not known. TCRdb reprocessed the reads via MiXCR and lists one record per CDR3 protein. The table includes about 330,000 distinct CDR3 sequences, 8% to 9.5% detected once. CDR3 length equals 14 residues. The V end lost 3 bases, the J end lost 3 bases, and 11 bases lay between the germline ends. Per the germline V gene, CDR1 is SGHAT and CDR2 is FQDESV (reference sequence). V is TRBV11-1 and J is TRBJ2-5, with D perhaps matching TRBD2 (5 bases). Sequencing used PBMCs. The source of this sequence is a human donor in good health (CMV status not recorded). Some clones in this sample may be carry-over from other donors' samples. Here the CDR3 reads CASSFQVGEETQYF. The DNA for the CDR3 is TGTGCCAGCAGCTTTCAAGTGGGAGAAGAGACCCAGTACTTC. Looking up the rest from reference TRBV11-1 and TRBJ2-5 gives the full variable domain: EAEVAQSPRYKITEKSQAVAFWCDPISGHATLYWYRQILGQGPELLVQFQDESVVDDSQLPKDRFSAERLKGVDSTLKIQPAELGDSAMYLCASSFQVGEETQYFGPGTRLLVL.